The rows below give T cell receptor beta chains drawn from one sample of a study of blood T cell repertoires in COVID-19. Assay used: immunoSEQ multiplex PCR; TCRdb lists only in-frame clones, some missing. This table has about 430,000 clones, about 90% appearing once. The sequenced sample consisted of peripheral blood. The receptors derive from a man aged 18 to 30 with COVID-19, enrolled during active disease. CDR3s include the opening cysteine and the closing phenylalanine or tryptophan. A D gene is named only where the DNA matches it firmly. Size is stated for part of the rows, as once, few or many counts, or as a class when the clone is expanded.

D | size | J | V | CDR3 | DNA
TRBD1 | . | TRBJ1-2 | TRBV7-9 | CASSLVTRGLSGYTF | TGTGCCAGCAGCTTAGTAACCAGGGGGCTTTCTGGCTACACCTTC
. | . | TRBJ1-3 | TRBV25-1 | CASSEGGGGNTIYF | TGTGCCAGCAGTGAAGGAGGAGGTGGAAACACCATATATTTT
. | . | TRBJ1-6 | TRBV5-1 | CASRTGTLDKFPLHF | TGCGCCAGCAGGACCGGGACACTGGACAAGTTCCCCCTCCACTTT
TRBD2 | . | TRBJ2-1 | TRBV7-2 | CASSFELAGMNEQFF | TGTGCCAGCAGCTTCGAACTAGCGGGAATGAATGAGCAGTTCTTC
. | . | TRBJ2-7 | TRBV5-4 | CASSRDPGSPFEQYF | TGTGCCAGCAGCCGGGACCCCGGGAGCCCCTTCGAGCAGTACTTC
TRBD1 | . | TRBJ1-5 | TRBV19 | CASQTGRFNQPQHF | TGTGCCAGTCAGACAGGGAGATTCAATCAGCCCCAGCATTTT
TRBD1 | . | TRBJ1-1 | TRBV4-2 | CASSQGDRARPEAFF | TGTGCCAGCAGCCAGGGGGACAGGGCAAGGCCTGAAGCTTTCTTT
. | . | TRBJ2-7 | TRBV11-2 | CASSRGGEQYF | TGTGCCAGCAGCCGGGGAGGCGAGCAGTACTTC
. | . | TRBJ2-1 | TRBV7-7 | CASSLNSNNEQFF | TGTGCTAGCAGCTTAAACAGCAACAATGAGCAGTTCTTC
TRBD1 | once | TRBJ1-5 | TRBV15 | CATDRVAGNQPQHF | TGTGCCACCGACAGGGTCGCAGGCAATCAGCCCCAGCATTTT
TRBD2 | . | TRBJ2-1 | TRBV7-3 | CASSLRASGTNEQFF | TGTGCCAGCAGCTTAAGGGCTAGCGGGACCAATGAGCAGTTCTTC
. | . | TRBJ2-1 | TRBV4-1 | CASSRQGSEQFF | TGCGCCAGCAGCCGCCAGGGCAGTGAGCAGTTCTTC
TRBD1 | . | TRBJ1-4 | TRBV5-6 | CASSLGQGIDDWEKLFF | TGTGCCAGCAGCTTGGGACAGGGGATAGACGACTGGGAAAAACTGTTTTTT
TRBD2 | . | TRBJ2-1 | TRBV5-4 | CASSKTSGTYNEQFF | TGTGCCAGCAGCAAAACTAGCGGAACTTACAATGAGCAGTTCTTC
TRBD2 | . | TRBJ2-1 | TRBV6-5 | CASSNPGGGYNEQFF | TGTGCCAGCAGCAACCCGGGAGGGGGCTACAATGAGCAGTTCTTC
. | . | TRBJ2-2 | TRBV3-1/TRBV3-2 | CASSPPGILTGELFF | TGTGCCAGCAGCCCCCCGGGGATACTCACCGGGGAGCTGTTTTTT
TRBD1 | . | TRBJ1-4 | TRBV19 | CASSSRTGLNEKLFF | TGTGCCAGTAGTAGTCGGACAGGCCTCAATGAAAAACTGTTTTTT
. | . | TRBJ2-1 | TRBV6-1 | CASSENMGGRNEQFF | TGTGCCAGCAGTGAAAATATGGGGGGGCGGAATGAGCAGTTCTTC
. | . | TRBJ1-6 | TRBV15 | CATSSRLAGSPLHF | TGTGCCACCAGCAGCCGATTGGCCGGGTCACCCCTCCACTTT
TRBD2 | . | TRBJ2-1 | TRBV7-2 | CASSLQAGAYNEQFF | TGTGCCAGCAGCTTACAAGCGGGAGCCTACAATGAGCAGTTCTTC
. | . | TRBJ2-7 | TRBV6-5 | CATWASYEQYF | TGTGCCACCTGGGCCTCCTACGAGCAGTACTTC
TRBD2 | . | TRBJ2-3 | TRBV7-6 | CASSPLAGNTDTQYF | TGTGCCAGCAGCCCCTTAGCGGGAAACACAGATACGCAGTATTTT
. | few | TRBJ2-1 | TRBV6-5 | CASSYSGVGYNEQFF | TGTGCCAGCAGTTACTCGGGAGTAGGGTACAATGAGCAGTTCTTC
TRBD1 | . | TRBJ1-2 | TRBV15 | CATSRRGGQGGYGYTF | TGTGCCACCAGCAGACGTGGGGGACAGGGAGGCTATGGCTACACCTTC
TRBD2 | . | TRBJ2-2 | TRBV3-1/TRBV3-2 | CASSPRSGRAGTGELFF | TGTGCCAGCAGCCCTCGTAGCGGGAGGGCCGGCACCGGGGAGCTGTTTTTT
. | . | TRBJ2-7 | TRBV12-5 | CASGLGHSQYF | TGTGCTAGTGGTCTGGGACACTCCCAGTACTTC